A selection of T cell receptor beta chains follows, all from one sample in a study of cytomegalovirus exposure and HLA in healthy donors. Data came from immunoSEQ multiplex PCR; TCRdb stores just in-frame clones and leaves some out. Of approximately 190,000 clones listed, 81% were seen once; the top ten hold over 3.5%. Input material: PBMCs. The receptor set was obtained from a man aged 50 to 59 in good health and CMV-seronegative. Each CDR3 is given with its conserved first and last residue. D genes are given only for firm matches. Some rows mark clone size as missing; the rest say once, few, many or name a class of expanded clone.

clone size	D gene	V gene	J gene	CDR3 protein	CDR3 DNA
.	.	TRBV2	TRBJ2-3	CASRRSLTDTQYF	TGTGCCAGCAGGAGGTCTCTCACAGATACGCAGTATTTT
.	.	TRBV4-1	TRBJ2-3	CASSQDRGGLTSTDTQYF	TGCGCCAGCAGCCAAGATCGGGGAGGCTTAACTAGCACAGATACGCAGTATTTT
.	.	TRBV30	TRBJ2-3	CAWTWGTDTQYF	TGTGCCTGGACTTGGGGCACGGATACGCAGTATTTT
.	TRBD2	TRBV11-2	TRBJ2-7	CASSLELAGGYEQYF	TGTGCCAGCAGCTTAGAACTAGCGGGGGGATACGAGCAGTACTTC
few	.	TRBV7-2	TRBJ2-5	CASSLVSGETQYF	TGTGCCAGCAGCTTAGTTAGTGGTGAGACCCAGTACTTC
.	.	TRBV27	TRBJ2-7	CAILRGNEQYF	TGTGCCATCCTTCGCGGGAACGAGCAGTACTTC
.	.	TRBV10-3	TRBJ2-1	CAIRKLGSSYNEQFF	TGTGCCATCAGGAAACTTGGTAGCTCCTACAATGAGCAGTTCTTC
once	.	TRBV9	TRBJ1-1	CASSPGWATEAFF	TGTGCCAGCAGCCCTGGGTGGGCCACTGAAGCTTTCTTT
.	.	TRBV30	TRBJ1-5	CAWSVGGVGNQPQHF	TGTGCCTGGAGTGTAGGAGGGGTTGGCAATCAGCCCCAGCATTTT
.	.	TRBV19	TRBJ2-1	CASNQGISYNEQFF	TGTGCCAGTAACCAGGGGATATCCTACAATGAGCAGTTCTTC
.	.	TRBV30	TRBJ1-6	CAWSVEANSPLHF	TGTGCCTGGAGTGTAGAGGCCAATTCACCCCTCCACTTT
.	.	TRBV10-2	TRBJ2-1	CASRAGLLNYEQFF	TGCGCCAGCAGGGCGGGACTCTTAAACTATGAGCAGTTCTTC
.	.	TRBV11-2	TRBJ1-2	CASSLLVSDYGYTF	TGTGCCAGCAGCTTACTTGTCTCAGACTATGGCTACACCTTC
.	TRBD1	TRBV6-5	TRBJ1-2	CASGTGKDGYTF	TGTGCCAGCGGGACAGGGAAGGATGGCTACACCTTC
.	.	TRBV2	TRBJ2-1	CASSDGQVLNEQFF	TGTGCCAGCAGTGATGGGCAGGTACTCAATGAGCAGTTCTTC
.	.	TRBV19	TRBJ1-6	CASSMGARSYNSPLHF	TGTGCCAGTAGTATGGGGGCGCGGTCCTATAATTCACCCCTCCACTTT
.	.	TRBV18	TRBJ2-5	CASSPDSPETQYF	TGTGCCAGCTCACCGGACTCCCCAGAGACCCAGTACTTC
.	TRBD2	TRBV7-6	TRBJ2-2	CASSRLAGEGELFF	TGTGCCAGCAGCCGACTAGCGGGGGAGGGGGAGCTGTTTTTT
.	TRBD1	TRBV4-1	TRBJ1-5	CASSRIQGSNQPQHF	TGCGCCAGCAGCCGGATACAGGGGTCCAATCAGCCCCAGCATTTT
.	.	TRBV7-2	TRBJ1-1	CASSSGIMNTEAFF	TGTGCCAGCAGCTCCGGGATCATGAACACTGAAGCTTTCTTT
.	.	TRBV6-5	TRBJ1-5	CASSRGNNQPQHF	TGTGCCAGCAGTCGGGGGAACAATCAGCCCCAGCATTTT
.	.	TRBV4-3	TRBJ2-7	CASSQRMEGSYEQYF	TGCGCCAGCAGCCAACGCATGGAGGGCTCCTACGAGCAGTACTTC
.	.	TRBV7-8	TRBJ1-2	CASSAGAVYGYTF	TGTGCCAGCAGCGCAGGGGCTGTCTATGGCTACACCTTC
.	TRBD1	TRBV23-1	TRBJ2-7	CASSLRGVGDREYVYEQYF	TGCGCCAGCAGTCTTCGCGGGGTCGGGGACAGGGAATATGTCTACGAGCAGTACTTC
.	TRBD2	TRBV7-2	TRBJ2-3	CATSSGTSTDTQYF	TGTGCCACCTCGAGCGGGACTAGCACAGATACGCAGTATTTC
.	TRBD2	TRBV9	TRBJ2-3	CASSPGLAGDTDTQYF	TGTGCCAGCAGCCCCGGACTAGCGGGGGACACAGATACGCAGTATTTT
.	.	TRBV11-2	TRBJ2-7	CASSLGVLWQTLGEQYF	TGTGCCAGCAGCTTAGGGGTGCTTTGGCAGACCCTAGGTGAGCAGTACTTC